These 32 T cell receptor beta chains came from one sample sequenced in a study of spatial heterogeneity in lung cancer. The study, taken as a whole, reports: Tumors with more nonsynonymous mutations had more expanded intratumoral alpha and beta TCRs.

Antigens for these TCRs are unknown. The time point here: sample taken at primary tumor resection. Each CDR3 protein gets one entry after TCRdb re-called the 5' RACE reads with MiXCR. The sample lists around 9,300 distinct CDR3 sequences, approximately 6% occurring once. Sequences were derived from lung tumor tissue, sampled at surgery. These receptors were collected from a male donor with early-stage non-small cell lung cancer.

The table lists this clonotype with many counts. CDR3 loop: CASSQGNRLFF. Here the CDR3 DNA reads TGCGCCAGCAGCCAAGGGAACAGGTTGTTTTTT. This chain connects TRBV4-1 to TRBJ1-4; maybe TRBD1 (5 bases). Deletions cut 1 base from V and 15 bases from J, with 9 bases between. The CDR3 length is 11 residues. Germline V gene data show CDR1 as MGHRA and CDR2 as YSYEKL.

This clonotype was found many times. This chain connects TRBV20-1 to TRBJ1-3; no firm D call. Germline V gives CDR1 DFQATT, CDR2 SNEGSKA (reference sequence). The CDR3 has 16 residues. Trimming shortened V by 1 base and J by 1 base, and 14 bases separated the two germline ends. CDR3 coding DNA: TGCAGTGCTAGAGCCCGCCAGTGGAATTCTGGAAACACCATATATTTT. Protein sequence: CSARARQWNSGNTIYF.

This clonotype was seen many times. The chain has TRBV20-1 and TRBJ1-4, with D hard to call. V dropped 7 bases and J dropped 4 bases, with 10 bases sitting between them. The germline V gene has CDR1 DFQATT and CDR2 SNEGSKA (reference sequence). The CDR3 is made up of 12 amino acids. Written as DNA, the CDR3 is TGCAGTGGCTCGGAGGGTAATGAAAAACTGTTTTTT. Its translation is CSGSEGNEKLFF.

This clonotype was seen at least ten times. The chain combines TRBV20-1 with TRBJ2-2; possibly TRBD1 for D (5 bases). CDR1 and CDR2 from the germline V gene are DFQATT and SNEGSKA (reference sequence). Trimming removed 4 bases at V and 7 bases at J, with 16 bases between. This CDR3 is 14 amino acids long. The CDR3 protein is CSAKRRGWSGELFF. As DNA, the CDR3 is TGCAGTGCTAAGAGAAGGGGTTGGAGCGGGGAGCTGTTTTTT.

This clonotype was seen ten or more times. The chain combines TRBV9 with TRBJ2-2; D tentatively fits TRBD1 or TRBD2 (6 bases each). With 2 bases removed from V and 5 bases from J, the gap between germline ends came to 19 bases. The CDR3 extends over 17 amino acids. CDR1 is SGDLS and CDR2 is YYNGEE in the germline V gene. DNA for the CDR3: TGTGCCAGCAGCGTCCAAACGAGGGGGGTTGCGACCGGGGAGCTGTTTTTT. Protein: CASSVQTRGVATGELFF.

By sample fraction, this clonotype is large. V gene TRBV6-5 combines with J gene TRBJ1-5; TRBD1 might be the D (5 bases). The CDR3 has 13 residues. V was pared by 6 bases and J by 3 bases, with 9 bases between. In germline, CDR1 is MNHEY, CDR2 SVGAGI. Written as DNA, the CDR3 is TGTGCCAGCAGGAAACAGGACAATCAGCCCCAGCATTTT. It codes for CASRKQDNQPQHF.

The chain recombines TRBV5-1 with TRBJ2-7; TRBD2 agrees at 12 bases. The CDR3 is 15 residues long. Germline CDR1 SGHRS, CDR2 YFSETQ. J lost 6 bases, V lost 3 bases, and 7 bases had no gene match. This CDR3 reads CASSSSGGAAGEQYF. In DNA form, the CDR3 reads TGCGCCAGCAGCTCTAGCGGGGGGGCCGCTGGCGAGCAGTACTTC.

This clonotype is medium-sized (0.01 to 0.1%) in the sample. V is TRBV7-8 and J is TRBJ1-1; D is uncertain. There are 14 residues in the CDR3. With 3 bases removed from V and 2 bases from J, the gap between germline ends came to 10 bases. In germline, CDR1 is SGHVS, CDR2 FQNEAQ. CDR3 nucleotide sequence: TGTGCCAGCAGCTTCTCGGCAGCCAACACTGAAGCTTTCTTT. It is translated as CASSFSAANTEAFF.

In its sample, this clonotype ranks as medium-sized. V gene TRBV30 combines with J gene TRBJ1-1; D gene uncertain. The germline V gene has CDR1 GTSNPN and CDR2 SVGIG (reference sequence). The V end was cut by 0 bases, the J end by 3 bases, with 2 bases between. CDR3 size: 11 residues. CDR3 coding DNA: TGTGCCTGGAGTGTATACACTGAAGCTTTCTTT. It codes for CAWSVYTEAFF.

The table lists this clonotype with many counts. The chain combines TRBV10-3 with TRBJ1-5; D unresolved. The V end lost 0 bases, the J end lost 5 bases, and 5 bases lay between the germline ends. Germline assignment: CDR1 ENHRY and CDR2 SYGVKD. The CDR3 sequence is 13 residues long. CDR3 coding DNA: TGTGCCATCAGTGAGTCGGTGGATCAGCCCCAGCATTTT. Translated: CAISESVDQPQHF.

There are a few counts of this clonotype. The chain couples TRBV20-1 to TRBJ2-3; D gene ambiguous. V lost 6 bases to trimming and J lost 4 bases, with 5 bases between them. Germline V gene lookup returns CDR1 DFQATT and CDR2 SNEGSKA (reference sequence). The CDR3 loop spans 10 amino acids. The CDR3 region is CSARSDTQYF. In DNA form, the CDR3 reads TGCAGTGCCCGCTCAGATACGCAGTATTTT.

This clonotype was observed at least ten times. V is TRBV7-6 and J is TRBJ2-7; possibly TRBD1 for D (6 bases). Germline assignment: CDR1 SGHVS and CDR2 FNYEAQ. The CDR3 runs 14 residues. Trimming took off 2 bases at V and 6 bases at J, with 14 bases between the two ends. The CDR3 region is CASSLSGAMSEQYF. In nucleotides, the CDR3 is TGTGCCAGCAGCTTATCAGGGGCCATGAGCGAGCAGTACTTC.

This clonotype is medium-sized by share. CDR3 sequence reads: CASSEAGRPEAFF. In nucleotides, the CDR3 is TGTGCCAGCAGCGAGGCAGGGAGACCTGAAGCTTTCTTT. The J gene is TRBJ1-1, the V gene TRBV9, with D possibly being TRBD1 (5 bases). Germline CDR1 is SGDLS and CDR2 is YYNGEE. Trimming removed 3 bases at V and 6 bases at J, with 12 bases between. The CDR3 has 13 residues.

This sequence joins TRBV5-1 and TRBJ2-5; D unresolved. The CDR3 sequence is 13 residues long. Trimming took off 4 bases at V and 5 bases at J, with 12 bases between the two ends. Germline lookup yields CDR1 SGHRS and CDR2 YFSETQ. The CDR3 DNA reads as TGCGCCAGCAGCCCCGGGCCGATGGAGACCCAGTACTTC. It is translated as CASSPGPMETQYF.

In regard to this clonotype: The junction shows a germline mismatch at one end, possibly a read error. CDR3 nucleotides: TGTGCTAGCAGCCTCGGACTAGGGGCAGATACGCAGTATTTT. It is translated as CASSLGLGADTQYF. This sequence joins TRBV7-7 and TRBJ2-3, with TRBD2 identical over 7 bases. Germline V CDR1 and CDR2: SSHAT, FNYEAQ (reference sequence). This CDR3 contains 14 residues. The whole variable domain, filled in from reference TRBV7-7 and TRBJ2-3, reads GAGVSQSPRYKVTKRGQDVTLRCDPISSHATLYWYQQALGQGPEFLTYFNYEAQPDKSGLPSDRFSAERPEGSISTLTIQRTEQRDSAMYRCASSLGLGADTQYFGPGTRLTVL.

This clonotype came up many times. This chain joins TRBV4-1 and TRBJ2-6; D is perhaps TRBD1 or TRBD2 (5 bases each). The CDR3 consists of 17 residues. Per germline, CDR1 MGHRA and CDR2 YSYEKL. The V end lost 4 bases, the J end lost 0 bases, and 13 bases lay between the germline ends. CDR3: CASSPLGVNSGANVLTF. The CDR3 DNA reads TGCGCCAGCAGCCCCCTGGGGGTTAACTCTGGGGCCAACGTCCTGACTTTC.

CDR3 loop: CASSYGQGAAYEQYF. CDR3 DNA: TGTGCCAGCAGTTACGGGCAGGGGGCAGCCTACGAGCAGTACTTC. The rearrangement uses TRBV6-6 and TRBJ2-7; 8 bases line up with TRBD1. Germline-derived CDR1 and CDR2 are MNHNY and SVGAGI (reference sequence). The V gene end was trimmed by 2 bases and the J gene end by 2 bases; junction bases not matched to a gene: 5. The CDR3 spans 15 residues.

This sequence joins TRBV28 and TRBJ1-5; tentative D call: TRBD1 (6 bases). Trimming cost V 3 bases and J 6 bases, with 12 bases left between them. The germline V gene has CDR1 MDHEN and CDR2 SYDVKM. This CDR3 spans 14 amino acids. This chain's CDR3 is CASSFRGQGQPQHF. CDR3 in DNA: TGTGCCAGCAGTTTCCGGGGGCAGGGTCAGCCCCAGCATTTT.

V is TRBV9 and J is TRBJ2-3, with TRBD2 matching over 9 bases. The germline CDR1 and CDR2 sequences are SGDLS and YYNGEE. The CDR3 runs 17 residues. V was pared by 0 bases and J by 1 base, with 6 bases of the junction left unmatched. The CDR3 region is CASSVAASSGGTDTQYF. CDR3 DNA sequence: TGTGCCAGCAGCGTAGCCGCCTCTAGCGGGGGCACAGATACGCAGTATTTT.

The chain employs TRBV28 and TRBJ1-4; tentative D call: TRBD1 (6 bases). Germline V gene lookup returns CDR1 MDHEN and CDR2 SYDVKM. Trimming stripped 5 bases from V and 5 bases from J, with 24 bases between. This CDR3 contains 18 residues. CDR3 DNA: TGTGCCAGCAGTACCTGGACAGTTAAGGAGCCCCACAATGAAAAACTGTTTTTT. Protein: CASSTWTVKEPHNEKLFF.

The sample holds many counts of this clonotype. The chain has TRBV24-1 and TRBJ1-5; 9 bases match TRBD1. In germline, CDR1 is KGHDR, CDR2 SFDVKD. The trim removed 5 bases at V and 2 bases at J, leaving 0 bases unmatched. The CDR3 loop spans 14 amino acids. CDR3: CATSGTGGNQPQHF. In DNA, the CDR3 is TGTGCCACCAGTGGGACAGGGGGCAATCAGCCCCAGCATTTT.

Only a few counts were recorded for this clonotype. The genes are TRBV5-6 and TRBJ2-2, with D possibly matching TRBD1 (6 bases). CDR1 is SGHDT, CDR2 YYEEEE, per germline. The CDR3 has 16 amino acids. Trimming pared 1 base from V and 1 base from J, leaving 11 bases between. The CDR3 sequence: CASSLRGFQNTGELFF. The DNA of the CDR3 is TGTGCCAGCAGCTTGAGGGGGTTTCAGAACACCGGGGAGCTGTTTTTT.

At least ten counts were recorded for this clonotype. The chain uses TRBV29-1 and TRBJ1-2; TRBD1 agrees at 8 bases. This CDR3 is 14 amino acids long. V was pared by 7 bases and J by 4 bases, with 11 bases of the junction left unmatched. Germline V lookup: CDR1 SQVTM, CDR2 ANQGSEA. CDR3 coding DNA: TGCAGCGCTTCCCCAGGGGGCGCCGTCTATGGCTACACCTTC. This translates into CSASPGGAVYGYTF.

Ten or more counts support this clonotype. The V and J genes are TRBV10-2 and TRBJ1-1; D is perhaps TRBD1 (5 bases). Germline V lookup: CDR1 WSHSY, CDR2 SAAADI. The CDR3 is made up of 14 amino acids. The V and J ends lost 2 bases and 1 base respectively, with 8 bases between them. The CDR3 loop reads CASSEGAPNTEAFF. The CDR3 DNA reads TGCGCCAGCAGTGAGGGGGCTCCGAACACTGAAGCTTTCTTT.

This clonotype was detected a few times. The rearrangement links TRBV27 to TRBJ2-7, with 7 bases identical to TRBD1. Germline V gene data show CDR1 as MNHEY and CDR2 as SMNVEV (reference sequence). With V trimmed by 2 bases and J by 2 bases, 3 bases remained unmatched. The CDR3 consists of 14 residues. The chain's CDR3 is CASSLHQGAYEQYF. The CDR3 nucleotides read TGTGCCAGCAGTTTACATCAGGGGGCCTACGAGCAGTACTTC.

CDR3 loop: CASSFPGQGAAGTEAFF. In nucleotides, the CDR3 is TGTGCCAGCAGCTTCCCGGGACAGGGGGCGGCGGGCACTGAAGCTTTCTTT. V and J are TRBV7-9 and TRBJ1-1; 12 positions match TRBD1. This CDR3 region has 17 residues. Per germline, CDR1 SEHNR and CDR2 FQNEAQ (reference sequence). The trim removed 3 bases at V and 4 bases at J, leaving 9 bases unmatched. Together with reference TRBV7-9 and TRBJ1-1, the CDR3 gives the full variable domain: DTGVSQNPRHKITKRGQNVTFRCDPISEHNRLYWYRQTLGQGPEFLTYFQNEAQLEKSRLLSDRFSAERPKGSFSTLEIQRTEQGDSAMYLCASSFPGQGAAGTEAFFGQGTRLTVV.

Within the sample, this clonotype is medium-sized (0.01 to 0.1%). The chain employs TRBV5-1 and TRBJ1-3; no reliable D call. V lost 0 bases and J lost 0, with 10 bases in between. The CDR3 is made up of 16 amino acids. The germline gives CDR1 SGHRS, CDR2 YFSETQ. DNA of the CDR3: TGCGCCAGCAGCTTGGAAGGTGTTAGCTCTGGAAACACCATATATTTT. This encodes CASSLEGVSSGNTIYF.

This clonotype was observed many times. The chain carries TRBV5-1 and TRBJ2-3; D is uncertain. V was trimmed by 0 bases and J by 1 base, leaving 6 bases between them. Germline CDR1 SGHRS, CDR2 YFSETQ. The CDR3 length is 14 residues. The CDR3 bases are TGCGCCAGCAGCTTGGCCTCCGGCACAGATACGCAGTATTTT. The encoded protein is CASSLASGTDTQYF. The whole variable domain, remainder taken from reference TRBV5-1 and TRBJ2-3, is KAGVTQTPRYLIKTRGQQVTLSCSPISGHRSVSWYQQTPGQGLQFLFEYFSETQRNKGNFPGRFSGRQFSNSRSEMNVSTLELGDSALYLCASSLASGTDTQYFGPGTRLTVL.

This clonotype occurred many times. V gene TRBV11-1 combines with J gene TRBJ2-2; D is ambiguous. Germline CDR1 reads SGHAT; CDR2 reads FQDESV (reference sequence). Trimming removed 10 bases from V and 0 bases from J, with 18 bases in between. The CDR3 covers 16 residues. The CDR3 loop is CATHPYLASNTGELFF. The DNA of the CDR3 is TGTGCCACCCACCCTTACCTGGCATCGAACACCGGGGAGCTGTTTTTT.

The gene calls are TRBV10-1 and TRBJ2-3; either TRBD1 or TRBD2 may fit D (5 bases each). CDR1 is WNHNN and CDR2 is SYGVQD in the germline V gene (reference sequence). The CDR3 has 14 amino acids. V was clipped by 8 bases and J by 2 bases, with 14 bases between them. The CDR3 region is CASSGPGATDTQYF. Written as DNA, the CDR3 is TGCGCCAGCTCTGGACCCGGGGCCACAGATACGCAGTATTTT.

This clonotype was recorded many times. The V gene is TRBV5-5, the J gene TRBJ2-2; TRBD1 might be the D (5 bases). The CDR3 contains 18 residues. Germline V gene data show CDR1 as SGHKS and CDR2 as YYEKEE (reference sequence). Trimming took 2 bases from V and 0 from J, leaving 17 bases between them. CDR3 amino acids: CASSFKVSTAANTGELFF. Written as DNA, the CDR3 is TGTGCCAGCAGCTTTAAGGTCTCGACAGCCGCGAACACCGGGGAGCTGTTTTTT.

The chain recombines TRBV28 with TRBJ2-7; D might be TRBD1 (6 bases). V was pared by 8 bases and J by 2 bases, with 16 bases between. This CDR3 has 14 residues. The germline V gene encodes CDR1 MDHEN and CDR2 SYDVKM. CDR3 nucleotides: TGTGCCAGCTCTTACAGGGAGCAGACCTACGAGCAGTACTTC. Translated: CASSYREQTYEQYF. The whole variable domain, filled in from reference TRBV28 and TRBJ2-7, reads DVKVTQSSRYLVKRTGEKVFLECVQDMDHENMFWYRQDPGLGLRLIYFSYDVKMKEKGDIPEGYSVSREKKERFSLILESASTNQTSMYLCASSYREQTYEQYFGPGTRLTVT.